The 14 T cell receptor beta chains listed next were all sequenced from one sample in a study of blood T cell repertoires in COVID-19. Clones were sequenced by immunoSEQ multiplex PCR, and TCRdb holds only the in-frame ones, with some missing. This table holds nearly 50,000 clones, roughly 88% found once. Sequenced input: peripheral blood. The source is a woman aged 55-70 years with acute or convalescent COVID-19.

The chain uses TRBV6-5 and TRBJ2-7, with D possibly matching TRBD2 (7 bases). The CDR3 extends over 15 amino acids. Germline values: CDR1 MNHEY, CDR2 SVGAGI. Trimming cost V 6 bases and J 0 bases, with 15 bases left between them. The CDR3 loop is CASRRGGPSSYEQYF. As DNA, the CDR3 is TGTGCCAGCAGGAGGGGGGGGCCAAGCTCCTACGAGCAGTACTTC.

A few counts support this clone. V usage is TRBV4-2 and J usage is TRBJ1-2, with a tentative D call TRBD1 (6 bases). V was pared by 4 bases and J by 4 bases, with 16 bases between. This CDR3 contains 15 residues. Germline CDR1 reads LGHNA; CDR2 reads YNFKEQ. CDR3 sequence reads: CASSPGGGRSYGYTF. The CDR3 DNA reads TGTGCCAGCAGCCCTGGGGGGGGCAGGAGCTATGGCTACACCTTC.

The chain is built from TRBV7-2 and TRBJ2-1, with 11 nucleotides matching TRBD2. The V segment lost 6 bases and the J segment 8 bases; nucleotides outside the gene matches: 9. CDR3 length: 15 residues. The V gene's germline CDR1 is SGHTA and CDR2 FQGNSA. CDR3 DNA sequence: TGTGCCAGCAGACGAACTAGCGGGAGATTCGATGAGCAGTTCTTC. This gives the protein CASRRTSGRFDEQFF.

The chain links TRBV19 to TRBJ2-5; possibly TRBD1 for D (5 bases). The ends were cut back, 0 bases at V and 2 bases at J, with 10 bases in the middle. This CDR3 is 15 amino acids long. Germline V gene sequence: CDR1 LNHDA, CDR2 SQIVND (reference sequence). The CDR3 loop reads CASSIEGAGQETQYF. DNA for the CDR3: TGTGCCAGTAGTATAGAAGGGGCAGGTCAAGAGACCCAGTACTTC.

The J gene is TRBJ2-1, the V gene TRBV3-1 (or the pseudogene TRBV3-2); TRBD2 matches 7 bases. Germline trimming cut 2 bases from V and 10 bases from J; bases unmatched to any gene: 5. This CDR3 region has 13 residues. CDR1 LGHDT and CDR2 YNNKEL come from the germline V gene (reference sequence). CDR3 region: CASSQLGRAEQFF. The CDR3 coding sequence is TGTGCCAGCAGCCAACTTGGGAGGGCCGAGCAGTTCTTC.

The rearrangement joins TRBV29-1 to TRBJ2-3, with D tentatively TRBD2 (6 bases). The CDR3 runs to 12 residues. V was clipped by 3 bases and J by 6 bases, with 10 bases between them. Germline assignment: CDR1 SQVTM and CDR2 ANQGSEA. The CDR3 region is CSVDPSVDTQYF. CDR3 coding DNA: TGCAGCGTTGATCCTAGCGTGGATACGCAGTATTTT.

V and J are TRBV11-2 and TRBJ1-1; tentative D call: TRBD1 (5 bases). This CDR3 contains 13 residues. Germline CDR1 reads SGHAT; CDR2 reads FQNNGV. Trimming pared 5 bases from V and 2 bases from J, leaving 9 bases between. In DNA form, the CDR3 reads TGTGCCAGCAGCCAGACAGCCAACACTGAAGCTTTCTTT. Translated, it gives CASSQTANTEAFF. The variable domain in full, with the rest retrieved from reference TRBV11-2 and TRBJ1-1, is EAGVAQSPRYKIIEKRQSVAFWCNPISGHATLYWYQQILGQGPKLLIQFQNNGVVDDSQLPKDRFSAERLKGVDSTLKIQPAKLEDSAVYLCASSQTANTEAFFGQGTRLTVV.

The chain recombines TRBV18 with TRBJ1-4, with TRBD1 identical over 7 bases. CDR3 length equals 15 residues. CDR1 and CDR2 from the germline V gene are KGHSH and LQKENI. Trimming removed 1 base from V and 7 bases from J; junction bases left unmatched: 6. DNA of the CDR3: TGTGCCAGCTCACCACGGAAGGGGGCCAGTGAAAAACTGTTTTTT. Residues: CASSPRKGASEKLFF.

The chain combines TRBV19 with TRBJ1-2; 8 bases map to TRBD1. This CDR3 region has 15 residues. Germline V gene lookup returns CDR1 LNHDA and CDR2 SQIVND (reference sequence). V gave up 4 bases and J gave up 7 bases; unmatched junction bases: 11. The CDR3: CASSTTGTGIGGYTF. DNA of the CDR3: TGTGCCAGTAGTACTACCGGGACAGGAATAGGTGGCTACACCTTC.

This rearrangement joins TRBV27 to TRBJ1-2; TRBD1 matches at 9 bases. This CDR3 has 14 residues. J gave up 8 bases and V 6 bases, and 10 bases lay outside the gene matches. Germline CDR1 reads MNHEY; CDR2 reads SMNVEV (reference sequence). The CDR3: CASSPRQGVEGYTF. The CDR3 coding sequence is TGTGCCAGCAGCCCCCGACAGGGGGTAGAAGGCTACACCTTC.

This chain uses TRBV12-3 or TRBV12-4 with TRBJ2-4; tentative D call: TRBD1 (7 bases). This CDR3 has 13 residues. Deletions cut 6 bases from V and 15 bases from J, with 21 bases between. Here the CDR3 reads CASSPRQGGLMYF. The CDR3 DNA follows: TGTGCCAGCAGCCCGAGACAGGGAGGTTTGATGTACTTC.

This chain joins TRBV19 and TRBJ2-3, with D possibly TRBD1 on 6 matching bases. Deletions cut 6 bases from V and 5 bases from J, with 9 bases between. The CDR3 is made up of 12 amino acids. CDR1 is LNHDA, CDR2 SQIVND, per germline (reference sequence). CDR3 loop: CASSPRGDTQYF. CDR3 bases: TGTGCCAGTAGCCCCAGGGGAGATACGCAGTATTTT. The full variable domain, its missing parts supplied by reference TRBV19 and TRBJ2-3, is DGGITQSPKYLFRKEGQNVTLSCEQNLNHDAMYWYRQDPGQGLRLIYYSQIVNDFQKGDIAEGYSVSREKKESFPLTVTSAQKNPTAFYLCASSPRGDTQYFGPGTRLTVL.

The chain couples TRBV7-9 to TRBJ2-2; D perhaps matches TRBD1 (5 bases). CDR3 length: 15 amino acids. The germline gives CDR1 SEHNR, CDR2 FQNEAQ (reference sequence). Trimming removed 6 bases from V and 4 bases from J, with 15 bases in between. The CDR3 bases are TGTGCCAGCAGTCCACAGGCCCCTTTCACCGGGGAGCTGTTTTTT. The encoded protein is CASSPQAPFTGELFF.

The chain uses TRBV20-1 and TRBJ1-2; 8 positions agree with TRBD1. The ends lost 2 bases at V and 8 bases at J; junction bases unmatched: 1. Germline-derived CDR1 and CDR2 are DFQATT and SNEGSKA (reference sequence). The CDR3 runs 11 residues. CDR3 nucleotide sequence: TGCAGTGCTAGACAGGGGGCGGGCTACACCTTC. This gives the protein CSARQGAGYTF.